The entry below describes one T cell receptor (beta chain). The junction shows a germline mismatch at one end, possibly a read error. This entry comes from a study of control samples from healthy donors and cancer patients. Per germline, CDR1 GTSNPN and CDR2 SVGIG (reference sequence). This CDR3 is 14 amino acids long. The protocol was immunoSEQ multiplex PCR, while the TCRdb copy is restricted to in-frame clones and leaves out a portion. The table records 60,000 to 75,000 clones, approximately 89% of them present only once. The sample taken for sequencing was PBMCs. The clonotype comes from a man in his 60s with colorectal cancer. The gene calls are TRBV30 and TRBJ1-1, with D maybe TRBD1 (5 bases). The CDR3 sequence is CARSGGGSLTEAFF. The DNA for the CDR3 is TGTGCCCGGAGCGGGGGGGGGTCTCTGACTGAAGCTTTCTTT.